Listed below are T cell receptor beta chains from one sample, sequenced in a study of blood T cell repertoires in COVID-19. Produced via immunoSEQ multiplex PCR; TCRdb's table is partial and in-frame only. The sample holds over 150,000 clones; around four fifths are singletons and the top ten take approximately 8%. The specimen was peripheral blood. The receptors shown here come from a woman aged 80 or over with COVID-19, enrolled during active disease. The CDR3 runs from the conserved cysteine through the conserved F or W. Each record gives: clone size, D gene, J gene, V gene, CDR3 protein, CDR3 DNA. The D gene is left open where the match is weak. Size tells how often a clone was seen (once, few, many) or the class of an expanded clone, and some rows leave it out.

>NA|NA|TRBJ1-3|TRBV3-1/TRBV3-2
CASSHSGAPGGTIYF
TGTGCCAGCAGCCATTCTGGGGCCCCGGGGGGTACCATATATTTT
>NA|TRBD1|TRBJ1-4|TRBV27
CASSLWDRQKLFF
TGTGCCAGCAGTTTATGGGACAGACAAAAACTGTTTTTT
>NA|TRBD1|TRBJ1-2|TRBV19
CASGQGGGVGGYTF
TGTGCCAGCGGACAGGGGGGTGGTGTTGGTGGCTACACCTTC
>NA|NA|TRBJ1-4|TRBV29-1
CSVATLLATNEKLFF
TGCAGCGTTGCTACACTACTTGCAACTAATGAAAAACTGTTTTTT
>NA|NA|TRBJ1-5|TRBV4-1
CASSPSGVGQPQHF
TGCGCCAGCAGCCCTTCAGGGGTGGGCCAGCCCCAGCATTTT
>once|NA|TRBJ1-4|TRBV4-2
CASSQDPQLTEKLFF
TGTGCCAGCAGCCAAGATCCACAGTTGACTGAAAAACTGTTTTTT
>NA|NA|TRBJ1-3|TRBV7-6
CASSLTVPGSSGNTIYF
TGTGCCAGCAGCTTAACCGTTCCGGGGTCCTCTGGAAACACCATATATTTT
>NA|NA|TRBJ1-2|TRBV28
CASYSHPNYGYTF
TGTGCCAGCTACTCCCATCCCAACTATGGCTACACCTTC
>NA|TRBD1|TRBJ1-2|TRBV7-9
CASSSLSGQRNYGYTF
TGTGCCAGCAGCTCCCTTTCGGGACAGAGAAACTATGGCTACACCTTC
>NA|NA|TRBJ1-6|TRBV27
CASSSRRGRAYNSPLHF
TGTGCCAGCAGTTCTCGGAGGGGCAGAGCTTATAATTCACCCCTCCACTTT
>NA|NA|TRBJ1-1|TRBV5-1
CASSFAGHNTEAFF
TGCGCCAGCAGCTTCGCAGGACATAACACTGAAGCTTTCTTT
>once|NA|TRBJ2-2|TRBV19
CASNRGGPGELFF
TGTGCCAGTAATCGTGGGGGCCCCGGGGAGCTGTTTTTT
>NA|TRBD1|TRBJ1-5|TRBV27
CASSLSLSGTGNWGQPQHF
TGTGCCAGCAGTTTATCTCTATCCGGGACAGGGAACTGGGGTCAGCCCCAGCATTTT
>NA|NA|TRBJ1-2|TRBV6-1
CASSDTRRLPQGYTF
TGTGCCAGCAGTGATACCCGCCGCCTACCGCAAGGCTACACCTTC
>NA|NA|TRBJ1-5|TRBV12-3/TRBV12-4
CASRYNNQPQHF
TGTGCCAGCAGATACAACAATCAGCCCCAGCATTTT
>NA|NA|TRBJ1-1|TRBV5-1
CASKRPSGDTEAFF
TGCGCCAGCAAAAGACCCTCCGGGGACACTGAAGCTTTCTTT
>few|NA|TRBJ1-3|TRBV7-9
CASSLRGTIYF
TGTGCCAGCAGCTTAAGAGGCACCATATATTTT
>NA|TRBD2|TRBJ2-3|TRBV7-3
CASSLMGRTSGRVTDTQYF
TGTGCCAGCAGCTTAATGGGCAGGACTAGCGGGAGGGTCACAGATACGCAGTATTTT
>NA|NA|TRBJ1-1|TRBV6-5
CAGARDKGGIGAFF
TGTGCCGGCGCCCGGGACAAGGGCGGAATAGGAGCTTTCTTT
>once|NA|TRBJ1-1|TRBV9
CASSHDGRENTEAFF
TGTGCCAGCAGCCACGACGGGAGGGAGAACACTGAAGCTTTCTTT
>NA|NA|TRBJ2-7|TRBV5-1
CASSPGLKSYEQYF
TGCGCCAGCAGCCCCGGACTCAAATCCTACGAGCAGTACTTC
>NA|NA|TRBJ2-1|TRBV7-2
CASVLMALNEQFF
TGTGCCAGCGTTCTTATGGCCCTCAATGAGCAGTTCTTC
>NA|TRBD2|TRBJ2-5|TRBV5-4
CASSLGLAGGEETQYF
TGTGCCAGCAGCTTGGGCCTAGCGGGGGGTGAAGAGACCCAGTACTTC
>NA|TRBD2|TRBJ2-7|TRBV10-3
CAISAAGEGYEQYF
TGTGCCATCAGTGCCGCTGGGGAGGGCTACGAGCAGTACTTC
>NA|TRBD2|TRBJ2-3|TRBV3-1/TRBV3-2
CASSQGVSGLSTDTQYF
TGTGCCAGCAGCCAAGGGGTTAGCGGGCTGAGCACAGATACGCAGTATTTT
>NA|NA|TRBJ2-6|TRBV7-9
CASSSDSSGANVLTF
TGTGCCAGCAGCTCGGACAGCTCTGGGGCCAACGTCCTGACTTTC
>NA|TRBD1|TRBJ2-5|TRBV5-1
CASSPGQGETQYF
TGCGCCAGCAGCCCCGGACAGGGGGAGACCCAGTACTTC
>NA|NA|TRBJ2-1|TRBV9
CASSVDGWQVEFF
TGTGCCAGCAGCGTAGATGGTTGGCAGGTCGAGTTCTTC
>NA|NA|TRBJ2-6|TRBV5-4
CASSPLQSSGANVLTF
TGTGCCAGCAGCCCCCTACAGAGCTCTGGGGCCAACGTCCTGACTTTC
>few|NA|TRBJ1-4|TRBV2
CASRTYTATNEKLFF
TGTGCCAGCAGGACCTACACAGCAACTAATGAAAAACTGTTTTTT
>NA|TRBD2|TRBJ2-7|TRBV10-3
CAIRPGTSGYEQYF
TGTGCCATCAGGCCCGGGACTAGCGGCTACGAGCAGTACTTC
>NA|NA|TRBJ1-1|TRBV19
CASSPRLNTEAFF
TGTGCCAGTAGTCCCCGTTTGAACACTGAAGCTTTCTTT
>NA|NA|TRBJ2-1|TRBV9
CASSVGPQGLDEQFF
TGTGCCAGCAGCGTAGGCCCCCAGGGTTTAGATGAGCAGTTCTTC
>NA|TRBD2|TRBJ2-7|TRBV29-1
CSVVSGGLNEQYF
TGCAGCGTTGTGTCGGGAGGGCTGAACGAGCAGTACTTC
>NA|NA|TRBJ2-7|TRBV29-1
CSGGYSYEQYF
TGCAGCGGAGGATACTCCTACGAGCAGTACTTC
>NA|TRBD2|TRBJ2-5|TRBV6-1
CASSDLWGGETQYF
TGTGCCAGCAGTGACCTTTGGGGGGGAGAGACCCAGTACTTC
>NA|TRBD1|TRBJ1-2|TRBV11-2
CASSSIRDRSRLNYGYTF
TGTGCCAGCAGCTCAATTAGGGACAGGAGTCGTTTAAACTATGGCTACACCTTC
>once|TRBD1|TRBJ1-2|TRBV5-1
CASSAQGGLPYGYTF
TGCGCCAGCAGTGCTCAGGGGGGCCTCCCCTATGGCTACACCTTC
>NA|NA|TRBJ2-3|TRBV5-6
CASSAVIGRGPVNTQYF
TGTGCCAGCAGCGCCGTAATCGGGCGGGGCCCCGTAAATACGCAGTATTTT
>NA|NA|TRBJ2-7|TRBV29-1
CSAPFHEQYF
TGCAGCGCCCCGTTTCACGAGCAGTACTTC